The clone carrying this T cell receptor beta chain has just a few counts. No antigen is known for it. The PCR employed 60 Vbeta primers together with 13 Jbeta primers. As handled by the study authors: In a later analysis, about 12 million of 60 million to 80 million unique beta chains occurred in at least two donors. Method: immunoSEQ multiplex PCR; TCRdb's copy keeps in-frame clones and lacks some. The V and J calls and clone size were taken over from that table, and D and trimming were inferred from the DNA. Here the sample spans 110,000 to 150,000 clones, nearly 10% being singletons. These data are taken from a study of cytomegalovirus exposure and HLA in healthy donors. Study in general: Genetic ancestry analysis placed approximately 78% of the 400 or so donors that were genotyped in the Caucasian-associated cluster.

Broader study findings: A later analysis by the authors found several of the most significant clusters apparently linked to common viral pathogens. The study flagged about 150 TCR beta chains as cytomegalovirus-associated.

Sequenced: PBMCs. This clonotype was obtained from a man aged 50 to 59 in good health and CMV-seronegative.

The CDR3 loop is CASSLGTSGGQETQYF. For the CDR3, the DNA is TGTGCCAGTAGTCTGGGGACTAGCGGGGGACAAGAGACCCAGTACTTC. The V call is TRBV19, the J call TRBJ2-5; 14 positions match TRBD2. CDR1 is LNHDA, CDR2 SQIVND, per germline (reference sequence). V was clipped by 5 bases and J by 2 bases; unmatched bases: 4. The CDR3 loop spans 16 amino acids.